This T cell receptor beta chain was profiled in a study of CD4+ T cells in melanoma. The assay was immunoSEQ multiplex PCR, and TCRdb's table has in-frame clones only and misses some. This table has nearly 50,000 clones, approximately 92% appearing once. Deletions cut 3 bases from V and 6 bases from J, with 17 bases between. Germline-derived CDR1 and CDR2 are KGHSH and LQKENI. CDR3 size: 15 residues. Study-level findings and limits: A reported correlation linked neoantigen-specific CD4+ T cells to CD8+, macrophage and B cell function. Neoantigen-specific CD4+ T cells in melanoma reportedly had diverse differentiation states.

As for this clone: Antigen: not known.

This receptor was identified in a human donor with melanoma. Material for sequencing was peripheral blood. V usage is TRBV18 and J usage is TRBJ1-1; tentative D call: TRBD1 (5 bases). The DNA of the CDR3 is TGTGCCAGCTCACCCGTGGGGGGAGGGAGATCTGAAGCTTTCTTT. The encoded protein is CASSPVGGGRSEAFF.